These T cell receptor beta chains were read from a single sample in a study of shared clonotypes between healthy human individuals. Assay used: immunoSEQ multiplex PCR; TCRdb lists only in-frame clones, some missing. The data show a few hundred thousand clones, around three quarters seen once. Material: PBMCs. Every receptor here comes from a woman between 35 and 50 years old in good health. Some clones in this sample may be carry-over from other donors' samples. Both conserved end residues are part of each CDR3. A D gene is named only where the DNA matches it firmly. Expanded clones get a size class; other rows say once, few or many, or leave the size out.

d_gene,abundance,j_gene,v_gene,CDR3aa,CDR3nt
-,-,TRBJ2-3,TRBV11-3,CASRQQLGTDTQYF,TGTGCCAGCAGACAACAGTTAGGCACAGATACGCAGTATTTT
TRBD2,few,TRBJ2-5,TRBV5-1,CASSPGLGSETQYF,TGCGCCAGCAGCCCTGGACTAGGATCGGAGACCCAGTACTTC
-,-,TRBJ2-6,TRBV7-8,CASSPSGHSGANVLTF,TGTGCCAGCAGCCCCTCCGGGCACTCTGGGGCCAACGTCCTGACTTTC
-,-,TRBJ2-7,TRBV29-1,CSVEPSAYEQYF,TGCAGCGTTGAACCCAGCGCCTACGAGCAGTACTTC
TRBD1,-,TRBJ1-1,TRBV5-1,CASSPRGLVNTEAFF,TGCGCCAGCAGCCCCAGGGGGCTGGTGAACACTGAAGCTTTCTTT
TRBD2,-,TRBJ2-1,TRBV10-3,CAIRSGLGMDNEQFF,TGTGCCATCAGGTCGGGACTAGGTATGGACAATGAGCAGTTCTTC
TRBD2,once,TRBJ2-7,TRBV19,CATSGTSGPYEQYF,TGTGCCACCTCCGGGACTAGCGGCCCCTACGAGCAGTACTTC
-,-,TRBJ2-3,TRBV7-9,CASSPVTDTQYF,TGTGCCAGCAGCCCCGTGACAGATACGCAGTATTTT
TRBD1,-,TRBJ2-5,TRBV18,CASSQRPGQGAGETQYF,TGTGCCAGCTCACAACGCCCGGGACAGGGGGCGGGAGAGACCCAGTACTTC
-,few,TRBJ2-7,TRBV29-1,CSVEWWQGDRYGQYF,TGCAGCGTTGAATGGTGGCAGGGTGATAGGTACGGGCAGTACTTC
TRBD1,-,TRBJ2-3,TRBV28,CASRRTGVADTQYF,TGTGCCAGCAGGAGGACAGGGGTAGCTGATACGCAGTATTTT
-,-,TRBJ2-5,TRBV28,CAAGRGGETQYF,TGTGCCGCGGGTAGAGGGGGGGAGACCCAGTACTTC
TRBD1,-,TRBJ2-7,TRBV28,CASSLQGATYEQYF,TGTGCCAGCAGTCTACAGGGGGCAACCTACGAGCAGTACTTC
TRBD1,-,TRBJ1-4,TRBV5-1,CASSLGTGTTNEKLFF,TGCGCCAGCAGCCTCGGGACAGGGACAACTAATGAAAAACTGTTTTTT
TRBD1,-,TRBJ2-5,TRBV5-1,CASRIPPLTTGEQGETQYF,TGCGCCAGCAGAATCCCCCCCCTAACAACAGGGGAACAGGGAGAGACCCAGTACTTC